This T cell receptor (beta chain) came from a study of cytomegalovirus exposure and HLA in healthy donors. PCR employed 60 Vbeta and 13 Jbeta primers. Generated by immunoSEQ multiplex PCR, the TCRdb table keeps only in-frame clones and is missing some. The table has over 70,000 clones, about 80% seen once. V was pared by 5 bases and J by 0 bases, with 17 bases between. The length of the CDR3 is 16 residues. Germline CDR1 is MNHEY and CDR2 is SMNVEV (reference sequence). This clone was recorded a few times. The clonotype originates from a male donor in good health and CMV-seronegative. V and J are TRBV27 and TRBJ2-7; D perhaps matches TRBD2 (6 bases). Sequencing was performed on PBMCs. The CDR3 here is CASSLVGDWSSYEQYF. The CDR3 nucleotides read TGTGCCAGCAGTCTAGTAGGGGACTGGAGCTCCTACGAGCAGTACTTC.